The next 25 T cell receptor beta chains were all read from a single sample in a study of T cell responses to AZD1222 COVID-19 vaccine. Assay used: immunoSEQ multiplex PCR; TCRdb lists only in-frame clones, some missing. This sample carries about 130,000 clones, 88% of them seen once, and the ten largest clones take around 20%. The source material was peripheral blood, sampled on day 0 of MenACWY control vaccination. The receptors stem from an adult in good health.

The chain combines TRBV6-2 or TRBV6-3 with TRBJ1-1; 7 nucleotides agree with TRBD1. The CDR3 runs 15 residues. Germline CDR1 MNHEY, CDR2 SVGEGT. Trimming took 6 bases from V and 6 from J; bases not matched to a gene: 13. The chain's CDR3 is CASSRKTGVGSEAFF. The CDR3 DNA reads as TGTGCCAGCAGCCGGAAAACAGGGGTGGGATCTGAAGCTTTCTTT.

The chain uses TRBV24-1 and TRBJ2-3; TRBD2 agrees at 11 bases. The CDR3 is made up of 14 amino acids. CDR1 and CDR2 from the germline V gene are KGHDR and SFDVKD. J was trimmed by 5 bases and V by 4 bases; bases with no gene match: 1. The CDR3 spells CATSEGLAVDTQYF. The CDR3 region has the DNA TGTGCCACCAGTGAGGGACTAGCGGTAGATACGCAGTATTTT.

The genes are TRBV14 and TRBJ2-7; 8 bases map to TRBD2. With V trimmed by 7 bases and J by 3 bases, 17 bases remained unmatched. Germline CDR1 SGHDN, CDR2 FVKESK. CDR3 size: 17 residues. The CDR3 bases are TGTGCCAGCACCCCTTCCCCACCGGGACTAGGGTTCTACGAGCAGTACTTC. Translated: CASTPSPPGLGFYEQYF.

The rearrangement links TRBV6-1 to TRBJ2-3; D may match TRBD1 or TRBD2 (5 bases each). Trimming took 3 bases from V and 4 from J, leaving 17 bases between them. This CDR3 is 16 amino acids long. CDR1 and CDR2 (germline): MNHNS, SASEGT. DNA of the CDR3: TGTGCCAGCAGTGACCGGGACCCTCCTTCGCCAGATACGCAGTATTTT. This sequence encodes CASSDRDPPSPDTQYF.

The chain is built from TRBV5-1 and TRBJ2-3; the D gene is possibly TRBD2 (6 bases). Per the germline V gene, CDR1 is SGHRS and CDR2 is YFSETQ. The CDR3 has 14 residues. The V end was cut by 7 bases, the J end by 4 bases, with 16 bases between. The CDR3 is CASAVGSSSDTQYF. The DNA of the CDR3 is TGCGCCAGCGCAGTCGGGAGTAGCTCAGATACGCAGTATTTT.

The chain links TRBV7-6 to TRBJ1-6; D unresolved. From germline, CDR1 is SGHVS and CDR2 FNYEAQ. Trimming cost V 6 bases and J 7 bases, with 16 bases left between them. CDR3 length equals 15 residues. The CDR3 loop is CASSLKGRGNSPLHF. For the CDR3, the DNA is TGTGCCAGCAGTTTAAAAGGCAGAGGGAATTCACCCCTCCACTTT.

The chain has TRBV7-6 and TRBJ2-7; the match to TRBD1 covers 11 bases. After removal of 0 bases from V and 6 bases from J, the junction contained 16 bases not matched to a gene. Germline lookup yields CDR1 SGHVS and CDR2 FNYEAQ. This CDR3 spans 19 amino acids. This CDR3 reads CASSLAVGSGTGGSGEQYF. For the CDR3, the DNA is TGTGCCAGCAGCTTAGCGGTGGGATCCGGGACAGGGGGGTCTGGCGAGCAGTACTTC.

This clone was observed a few times. This chain connects TRBV7-3 to TRBJ1-1; 7 bases align to TRBD1. The CDR3 sequence is 15 residues long. Losses at the gene ends were 0 bases for V and 1 base for J; bases not matched to a gene: 2. CDR1 and CDR2 from the germline V gene are SGHTA and FQGTGA. CDR3 in DNA: TGTGCCAGCAGCTTAACAGGGGGCCCGAACACTGAAGCTTTCTTT. As protein: CASSLTGGPNTEAFF.

The rearrangement joins TRBV5-1 to TRBJ2-1, with 10 positions matching TRBD2. The trim removed 2 bases at V and 6 bases at J, leaving 2 bases unmatched. The CDR3 has 14 residues. Germline V CDR1 and CDR2: SGHRS, YFSETQ. The CDR3 protein is CASSFLAGVNEQFF. The CDR3 DNA reads as TGCGCCAGCAGCTTTCTAGCGGGAGTCAATGAGCAGTTCTTC.

The chain employs TRBV19 and TRBJ2-3; 13 positions match TRBD2. Germline CDR1 is LNHDA and CDR2 is SQIVND (reference sequence). The CDR3 has 16 amino acids. After removal of 4 bases from V and 4 bases from J, the junction contained 5 bases not matched to a gene. Written as DNA, the CDR3 is TGTGCCAGTAGTAACGGGACTAGCGGGATCTCAGATACGCAGTATTTT. Its translation is CASSNGTSGISDTQYF.

The J gene is TRBJ2-5, the V gene TRBV3-1 (or the pseudogene TRBV3-2); no clear D gene. This CDR3 has 14 amino acids. The V end was cut by 1 base, the J end by 4 bases, with 10 bases between. CDR1 is LGHDT and CDR2 is YNNKEL in the germline V gene (reference sequence). The CDR3 spells CASSQANSVETQYF. The CDR3, as DNA: TGTGCCAGCAGCCAAGCCAACTCCGTAGAGACCCAGTACTTC.

This clone was found once. The genes are TRBV27 and TRBJ2-1; D perhaps matches TRBD2 (5 bases). The CDR3 has 14 amino acids. The germline V gene has CDR1 MNHEY and CDR2 SMNVEV (reference sequence). The V gene lost 5 bases and the J gene lost 0 bases, with 8 bases spanning the gap. CDR3: CASSGLFSYNEQFF. In DNA, the CDR3 is TGTGCCAGCAGTGGACTGTTCTCCTACAATGAGCAGTTCTTC.

The chain combines TRBV19 with TRBJ1-4, with TRBD1 identical over 11 bases. The V and J ends lost 5 bases and 5 bases, in that order; junction bases with no gene match: 4. This CDR3 contains 15 residues. Germline V gives CDR1 LNHDA, CDR2 SQIVND (reference sequence). Here the CDR3 DNA reads TGTGCCAGTAGTTCCGGGACAGGGGGAAATGAAAAACTGTTTTTT. Residues: CASSSGTGGNEKLFF.

In DNA, the CDR3 is TGTGCCAGCTCACCACCGGCAGGGTGGCGTTATAGCTACACCTTC. Translating gives CASSPPAGWRYSYTF. The rearrangement joins TRBV18 to TRBJ1-2; a possible D gene is TRBD1 (5 bases). There are 15 residues in the CDR3. V lost 0 bases to trimming and J lost 9 bases, with 17 bases between them. Per germline, CDR1 KGHSH and CDR2 LQKENI.

J is TRBJ2-3 and V is TRBV27, with 8 bases identical to TRBD2. Germline values: CDR1 MNHEY, CDR2 SMNVEV (reference sequence). The CDR3 covers 15 residues. With V trimmed by 4 bases and J by 0 bases, 3 bases remained unmatched. The CDR3 sequence: CASSSRTSSTDTQYF. The CDR3 DNA is TGTGCCAGCAGTTCCCGGACTAGCAGCACAGATACGCAGTATTTT.

The count of this clone is one. J is TRBJ2-1 and V is TRBV10-1; 9 positions agree with TRBD1. The V gene's germline CDR1 is WNHNN and CDR2 SYGVQD (reference sequence). The J segment lost 5 bases and the V segment lost 6 bases, leaving 14 bases of the junction unmatched. The CDR3 is made up of 17 amino acids. Written as DNA, the CDR3 is TGCGCCAGCAGCAACACGAAGACAGGGGGGAAAAACAATGAGCAGTTCTTC. Amino acids: CASSNTKTGGKNNEQFF.

The count of this clone is one. This chain links TRBV5-1 with TRBJ2-7, with D maybe TRBD1 (6 bases). Germline V gives CDR1 SGHRS, CDR2 YFSETQ. CDR3 length equals 14 residues. V was trimmed by 2 bases and J by 2 bases, leaving 11 bases between them. The DNA for the CDR3 is TGCGCCAGCAGCTTTATGGCAGGGGCCTACGAGCAGTACTTC. Residues: CASSFMAGAYEQYF.

This rearrangement joins TRBV5-1 to TRBJ1-2; perhaps TRBD1 as D (6 bases). The CDR3 sequence is 13 residues long. CDR1 is SGHRS and CDR2 is YFSETQ in the germline V gene. Trimming removed 4 bases from V and 8 bases from J, with 15 bases in between. The chain's CDR3 is CASSRTGSGGYTF. The CDR3 DNA reads as TGCGCCAGCAGCCGCACAGGGTCTGGGGGCTACACCTTC. The full variable domain, rest sourced from reference TRBV5-1 and TRBJ1-2, is KAGVTQTPRYLIKTRGQQVTLSCSPISGHRSVSWYQQTPGQGLQFLFEYFSETQRNKGNFPGRFSGRQFSNSRSEMNVSTLELGDSALYLCASSRTGSGGYTFGSGTRLTVV.

This chain connects TRBV2 to TRBJ2-7; 9 nucleotides line up with TRBD2. The CDR3 spans 12 residues. Germline lookup yields CDR1 SNHLY and CDR2 FYNNEI. Trimming cost V 6 bases and J 5 bases; bases outside gene matches: 2. As DNA, the CDR3 is TGTGCCAGCAGGCTAGCGGGACACGAGCAGTACTTC. The encoded protein is CASRLAGHEQYF.

The rearrangement joins TRBV10-3 to TRBJ2-1; 10 bases match TRBD2. Losses at the gene ends were 7 bases for V and 6 bases for J; bases not matched to a gene: 6. This CDR3 has 14 amino acids. Germline V CDR1 and CDR2: ENHRY, SYGVKD. The DNA for the CDR3 is TGTGCCATCATGGGGACTAGCGCGGGCAATGAGCAGTTCTTC. Amino acid sequence: CAIMGTSAGNEQFF.

The rearrangement joins TRBV27 to TRBJ2-3, with 15 bases fitting TRBD2. This CDR3 region has 15 residues. Germline-derived CDR1 and CDR2 are MNHEY and SMNVEV (reference sequence). The V gene end was trimmed by 6 bases and the J gene end by 6 bases; junction bases not matched to a gene: 4. The CDR3 spells CASSPGLAGGDTQYF. CDR3 nucleotides: TGTGCCAGCAGCCCAGGACTAGCGGGAGGGGATACGCAGTATTTT.

This clone has a single count. The chain employs TRBV7-9 and TRBJ1-3; D is possibly TRBD1 (6 bases). CDR1 is SEHNR, CDR2 FQNEAQ, per germline (reference sequence). The germline V and J ends were trimmed by 5 bases and 0 bases, with 17 bases remaining between them. The CDR3 spans 17 residues. CDR3 bases: TGTGCCAGCAGCGCTCGACAGGACCCCTTCTCTGGAAACACCATATATTTT. Encoded protein: CASSARQDPFSGNTIYF.

The chain has TRBV5-4 and TRBJ1-1, with TRBD1 as a possible D gene (6 bases). V lost 4 bases, J lost 3 bases, and 13 bases lay in between. CDR1 is SGHNT, CDR2 YYREEE, per germline (reference sequence). The length of the CDR3 is 14 residues. As DNA, the CDR3 is TGTGCCAGCAGCCGTACAGGGATTTACACTGAAGCTTTCTTT. Amino acid sequence: CASSRTGIYTEAFF.

V is TRBV9 and J is TRBJ1-3, with D unresolved. Deletions cut 3 bases from V and 4 bases from J, with 11 bases between. Germline V lookup: CDR1 SGDLS, CDR2 YYNGEE. The CDR3 consists of 14 residues. In DNA, the CDR3 is TGTGCCAGCAGCGCACGGACCCGAGGAAACACCATATATTTT. It yields the protein CASSARTRGNTIYF.

With regard to this clone: The junction and the germline gene differ at one end; a read error may be behind it. The chain has TRBV5-1 and TRBJ2-5; the D is unclear. Germline V lookup: CDR1 SGHRS, CDR2 YFSETQ. The CDR3 is 11 residues long. CDR3 loop: CASRLEETQYF. The CDR3 coding sequence is TGCGCCAGCAGATTGGAAGAGACCCAGTACTTC.